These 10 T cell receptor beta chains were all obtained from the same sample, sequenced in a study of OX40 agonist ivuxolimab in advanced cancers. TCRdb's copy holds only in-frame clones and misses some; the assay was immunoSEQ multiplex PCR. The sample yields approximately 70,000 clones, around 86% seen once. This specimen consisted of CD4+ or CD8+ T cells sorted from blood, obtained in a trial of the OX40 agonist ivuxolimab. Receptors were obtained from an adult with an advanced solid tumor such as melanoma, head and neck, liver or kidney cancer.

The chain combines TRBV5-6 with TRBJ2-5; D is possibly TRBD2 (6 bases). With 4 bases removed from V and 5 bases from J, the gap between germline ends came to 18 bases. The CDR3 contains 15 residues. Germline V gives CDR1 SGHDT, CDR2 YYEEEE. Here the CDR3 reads CASSRTGALGETQYF. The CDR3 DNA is TGTGCCAGCAGCCGAACGGGAGCCTTGGGGGAGACCCAGTACTTC. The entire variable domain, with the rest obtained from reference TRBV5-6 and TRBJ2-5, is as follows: DAGVTQSPTHLIKTRGQQVTLRCSPKSGHDTVSWYQQALGQGPQFIFQYYEEEERQRGNFPDRFSGHQFPNYSSELNVNALLLGDSALYLCASSRTGALGETQYFGPGTRLLVL.

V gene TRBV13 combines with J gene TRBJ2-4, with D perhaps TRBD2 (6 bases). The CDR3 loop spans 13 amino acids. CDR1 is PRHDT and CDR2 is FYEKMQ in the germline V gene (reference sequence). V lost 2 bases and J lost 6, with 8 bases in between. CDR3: CASSLSGGNIQYF. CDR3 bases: TGTGCCAGCAGCTTATCCGGGGGAAACATTCAGTACTTC.

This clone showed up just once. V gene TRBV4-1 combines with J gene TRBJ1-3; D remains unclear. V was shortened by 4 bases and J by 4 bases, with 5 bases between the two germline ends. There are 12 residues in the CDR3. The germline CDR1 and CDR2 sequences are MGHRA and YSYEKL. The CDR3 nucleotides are TGCGCCAGCAGCCGATACGGAAACACCATATATTTT. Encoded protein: CASSRYGNTIYF.

DNA for the CDR3: TGTGCCAGCACCTCCCAGGCTAGCGGTCCTAGGGGGTACTTC. As protein: CASTSQASGPRGYF. The V call is TRBV28, the J call TRBJ2-7; TRBD2 aligns across 7 bases. Germline values: CDR1 MDHEN, CDR2 SYDVKM. Unmatched junction bases numbered 18, after V lost 7 bases and J lost 12 bases. The CDR3 covers 14 residues.

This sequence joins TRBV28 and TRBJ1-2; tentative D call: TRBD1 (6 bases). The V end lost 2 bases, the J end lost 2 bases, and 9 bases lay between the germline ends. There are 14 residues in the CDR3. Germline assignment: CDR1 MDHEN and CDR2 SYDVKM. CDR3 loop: CASSLNRANYGYTF. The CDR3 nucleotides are TGTGCCAGCAGTTTAAACAGGGCCAACTATGGCTACACCTTC.

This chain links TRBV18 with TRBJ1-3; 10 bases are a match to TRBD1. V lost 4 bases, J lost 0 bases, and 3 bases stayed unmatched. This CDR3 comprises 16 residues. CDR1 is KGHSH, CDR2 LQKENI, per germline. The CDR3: CASSLTGGVSGNTIYF. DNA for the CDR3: TGTGCCAGCTCACTGACAGGGGGCGTCTCTGGAAACACCATATATTTT.

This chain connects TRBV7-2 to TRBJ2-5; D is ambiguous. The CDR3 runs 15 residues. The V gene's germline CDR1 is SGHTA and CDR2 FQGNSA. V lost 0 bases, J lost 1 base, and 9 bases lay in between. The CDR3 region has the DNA TGTGCCAGCAGCTTAGCGAGAGCGACCCAAGAGACCCAGTACTTC. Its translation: CASSLARATQETQYF.

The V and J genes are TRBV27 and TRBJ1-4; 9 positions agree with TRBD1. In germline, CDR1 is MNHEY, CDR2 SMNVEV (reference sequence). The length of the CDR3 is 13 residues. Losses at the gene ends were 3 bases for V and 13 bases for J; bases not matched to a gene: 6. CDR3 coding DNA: TGTGCCAGCAGTTTTTCGGGACAGGGAGGACTGTTTTTT. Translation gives CASSFSGQGGLFF.

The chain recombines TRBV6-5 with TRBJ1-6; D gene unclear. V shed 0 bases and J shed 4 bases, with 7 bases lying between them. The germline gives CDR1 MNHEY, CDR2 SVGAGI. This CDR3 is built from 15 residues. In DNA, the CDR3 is TGTGCCAGCAGTTACTCTCCGGATTATAATTCACCCCTCCACTTT. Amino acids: CASSYSPDYNSPLHF.

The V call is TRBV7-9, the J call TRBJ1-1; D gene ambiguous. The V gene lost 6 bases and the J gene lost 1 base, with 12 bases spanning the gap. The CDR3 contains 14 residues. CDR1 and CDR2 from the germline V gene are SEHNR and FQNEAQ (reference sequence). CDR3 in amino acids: CASSEKGRNTEAFF. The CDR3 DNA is TGTGCCAGCAGTGAAAAGGGTAGGAACACTGAAGCTTTCTTT.